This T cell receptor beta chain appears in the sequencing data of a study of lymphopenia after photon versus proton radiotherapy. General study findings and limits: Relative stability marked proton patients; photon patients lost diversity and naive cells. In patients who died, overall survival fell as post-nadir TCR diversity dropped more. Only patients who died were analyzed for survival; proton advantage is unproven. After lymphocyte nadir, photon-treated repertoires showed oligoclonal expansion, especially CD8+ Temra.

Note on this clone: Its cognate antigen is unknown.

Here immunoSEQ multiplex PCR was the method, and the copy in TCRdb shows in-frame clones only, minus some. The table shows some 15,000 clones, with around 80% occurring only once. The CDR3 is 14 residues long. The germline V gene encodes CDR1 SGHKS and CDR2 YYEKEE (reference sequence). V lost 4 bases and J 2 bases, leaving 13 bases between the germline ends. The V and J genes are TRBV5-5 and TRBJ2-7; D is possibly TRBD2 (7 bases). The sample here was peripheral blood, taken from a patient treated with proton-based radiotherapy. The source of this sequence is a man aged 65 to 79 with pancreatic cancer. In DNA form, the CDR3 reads TGTGCCAGCAGCAGGGGGGGCGGCCCCTACGAGCAGTACTTC. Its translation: CASSRGGGPYEQYF.